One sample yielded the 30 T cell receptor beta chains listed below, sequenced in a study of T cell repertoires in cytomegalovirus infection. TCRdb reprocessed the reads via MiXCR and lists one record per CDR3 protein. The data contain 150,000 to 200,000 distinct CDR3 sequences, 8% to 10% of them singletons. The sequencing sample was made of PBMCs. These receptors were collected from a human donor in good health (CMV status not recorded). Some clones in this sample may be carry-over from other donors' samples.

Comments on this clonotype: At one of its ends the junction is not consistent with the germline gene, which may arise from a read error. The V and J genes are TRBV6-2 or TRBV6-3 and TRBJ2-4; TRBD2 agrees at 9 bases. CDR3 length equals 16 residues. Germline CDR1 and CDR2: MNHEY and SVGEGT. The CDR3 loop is CARSSHSGRIKNIQYF. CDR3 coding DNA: TGTGCCCGCAGTTCCCATAGCGGGAGAATCAAAAACATTCAGTACTTC.

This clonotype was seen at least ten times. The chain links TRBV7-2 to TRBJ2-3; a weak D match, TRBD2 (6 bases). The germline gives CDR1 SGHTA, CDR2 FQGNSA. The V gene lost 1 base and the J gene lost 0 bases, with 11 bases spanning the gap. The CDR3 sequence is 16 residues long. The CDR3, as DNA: TGTGCCAGCAGCTTAGGGGGAGGAACTAGCACAGATACGCAGTATTTT. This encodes CASSLGGGTSTDTQYF.

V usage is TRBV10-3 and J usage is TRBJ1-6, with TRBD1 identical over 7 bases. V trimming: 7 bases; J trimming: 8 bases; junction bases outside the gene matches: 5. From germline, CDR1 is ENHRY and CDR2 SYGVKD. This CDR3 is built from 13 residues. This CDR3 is CAITRGGDSPLHF. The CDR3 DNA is TGTGCCATCACGAGAGGGGGCGATTCACCCCTCCACTTT.

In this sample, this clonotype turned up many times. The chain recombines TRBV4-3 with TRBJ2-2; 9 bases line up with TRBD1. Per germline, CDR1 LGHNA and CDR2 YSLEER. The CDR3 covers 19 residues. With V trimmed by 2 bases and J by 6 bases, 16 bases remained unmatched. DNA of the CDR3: TGCGCCAGCAGCCAACAAGTGGGACAGGGCCCAGAAGTATCCGGGGAGCTGTTTTTT. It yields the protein CASSQQVGQGPEVSGELFF.

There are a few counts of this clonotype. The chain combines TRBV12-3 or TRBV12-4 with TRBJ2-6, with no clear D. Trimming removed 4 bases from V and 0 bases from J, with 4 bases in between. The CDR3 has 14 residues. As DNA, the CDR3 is TGTGCCAGCAGTTCGCACTCTGGGGCCAACGTCCTGACTTTC. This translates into CASSSHSGANVLTF.

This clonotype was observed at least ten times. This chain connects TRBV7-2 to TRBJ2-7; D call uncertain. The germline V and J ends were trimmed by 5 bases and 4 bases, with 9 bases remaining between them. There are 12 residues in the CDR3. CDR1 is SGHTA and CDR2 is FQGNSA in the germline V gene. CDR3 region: CASSQDGYEQYF. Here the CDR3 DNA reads TGTGCCAGCAGCCAGGACGGTTACGAGCAGTACTTC.

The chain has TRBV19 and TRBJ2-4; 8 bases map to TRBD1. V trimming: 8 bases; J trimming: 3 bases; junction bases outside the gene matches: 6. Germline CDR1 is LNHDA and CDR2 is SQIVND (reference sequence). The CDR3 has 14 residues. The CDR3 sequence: CASQQGGDKNIQYF. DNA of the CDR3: TGTGCCAGTCAACAGGGGGGTGACAAAAACATTCAGTACTTC.

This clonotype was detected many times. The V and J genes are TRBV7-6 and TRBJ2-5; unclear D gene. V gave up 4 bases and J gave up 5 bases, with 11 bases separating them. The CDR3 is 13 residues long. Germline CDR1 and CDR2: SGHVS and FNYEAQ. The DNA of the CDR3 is TGTGCCAGCAGCTCCCCGCCATCGGAGACCCAGTACTTC. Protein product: CASSSPPSETQYF. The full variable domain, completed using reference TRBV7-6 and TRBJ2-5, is GAGVSQSPRYKVTKRGQDVALRCDPISGHVSLYWYRQALGQGPEFLTYFNYEAQQDKSGLPNDRFSAERPEGSISTLTIQRTEQRDSAMYRCASSSPPSETQYFGPGTRLLVL.

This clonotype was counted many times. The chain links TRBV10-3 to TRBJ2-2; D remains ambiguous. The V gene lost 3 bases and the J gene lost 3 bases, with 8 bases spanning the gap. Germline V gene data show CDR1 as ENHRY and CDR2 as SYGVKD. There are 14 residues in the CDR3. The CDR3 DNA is TGTGCCATCAGTGACCGGTCGGACACCGGGGAGCTGTTTTTT. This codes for CAISDRSDTGELFF.

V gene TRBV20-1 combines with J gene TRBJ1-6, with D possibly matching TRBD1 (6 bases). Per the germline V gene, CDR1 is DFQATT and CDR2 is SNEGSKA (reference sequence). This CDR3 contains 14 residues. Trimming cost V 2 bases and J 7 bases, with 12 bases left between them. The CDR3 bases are TGCAGTGCTAGAATCGGACAGAGCAATTCACCCCTCCACTTT. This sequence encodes CSARIGQSNSPLHF.

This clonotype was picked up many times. The CDR3 protein is CSASSIPGRADQPQHF. The CDR3 nucleotides are TGCAGTGCTAGCTCTATTCCCGGGAGGGCCGATCAGCCCCAGCATTTT. The rearrangement uses TRBV20-1 and TRBJ1-5; D uncertain. Looked up from germline, CDR1 is DFQATT and CDR2 is SNEGSKA (reference sequence). This CDR3 region has 16 residues. Between the trimmed V and J ends, which lost 3 bases and 5 bases, there was a span of 20 bases.

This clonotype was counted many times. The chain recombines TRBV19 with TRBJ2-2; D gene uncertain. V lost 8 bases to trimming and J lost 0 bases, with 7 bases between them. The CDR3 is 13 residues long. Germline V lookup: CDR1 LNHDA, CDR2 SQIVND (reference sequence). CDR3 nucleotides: TGTGCCAGTTCAACCGCGAACACCGGGGAGCTGTTTTTT. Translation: CASSTANTGELFF.

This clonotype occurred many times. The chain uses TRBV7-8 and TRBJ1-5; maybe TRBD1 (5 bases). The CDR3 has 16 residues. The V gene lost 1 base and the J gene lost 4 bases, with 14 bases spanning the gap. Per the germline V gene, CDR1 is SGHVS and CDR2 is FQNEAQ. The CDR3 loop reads CASSLGGPPGNQPQHF. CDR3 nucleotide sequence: TGTGCCAGCAGCTTAGGGGGTCCGCCAGGGAATCAGCCCCAGCATTTT.

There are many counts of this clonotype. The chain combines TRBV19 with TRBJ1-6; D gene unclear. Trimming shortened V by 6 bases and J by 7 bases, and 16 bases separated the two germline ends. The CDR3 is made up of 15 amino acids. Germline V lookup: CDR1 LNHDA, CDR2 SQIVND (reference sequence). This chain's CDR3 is CASRSSQAINSPLHF. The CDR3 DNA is TGTGCCAGTAGGAGCTCCCAGGCCATCAATTCACCCCTCCACTTT.

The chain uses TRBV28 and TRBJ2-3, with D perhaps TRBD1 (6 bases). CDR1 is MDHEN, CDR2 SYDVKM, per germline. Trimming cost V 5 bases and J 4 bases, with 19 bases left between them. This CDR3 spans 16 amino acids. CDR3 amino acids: CASSSTGPGRADTQYF. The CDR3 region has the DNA TGTGCCAGCAGTAGCACAGGGCCGGGACGGGCAGATACGCAGTATTTT.

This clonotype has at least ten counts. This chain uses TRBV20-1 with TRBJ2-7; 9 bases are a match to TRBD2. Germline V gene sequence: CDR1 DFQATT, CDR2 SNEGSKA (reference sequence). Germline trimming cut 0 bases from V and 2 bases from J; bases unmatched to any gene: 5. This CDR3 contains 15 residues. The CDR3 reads CSARDTSGPTYEQYF. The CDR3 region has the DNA TGCAGTGCTAGAGATACTAGCGGGCCCACCTACGAGCAGTACTTC.

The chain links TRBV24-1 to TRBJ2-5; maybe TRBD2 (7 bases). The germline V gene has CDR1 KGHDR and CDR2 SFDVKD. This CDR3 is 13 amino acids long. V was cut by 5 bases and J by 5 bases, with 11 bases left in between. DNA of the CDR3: TGTGCCACCAGTGGTGGGGGGGCTGAGACCCAGTACTTC. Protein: CATSGGGAETQYF.

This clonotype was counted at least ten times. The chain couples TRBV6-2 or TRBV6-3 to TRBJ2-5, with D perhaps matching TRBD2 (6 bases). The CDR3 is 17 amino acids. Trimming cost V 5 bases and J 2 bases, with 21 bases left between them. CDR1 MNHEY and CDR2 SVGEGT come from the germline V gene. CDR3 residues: CASSPGLDTSAQETQYF. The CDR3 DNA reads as TGTGCCAGCAGTCCGGGACTGGATACCTCCGCTCAAGAGACCCAGTACTTC.

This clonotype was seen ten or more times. The CDR3 coding sequence is TGTGCCAGCAGCTTAGTAGTGAGGGGTTCCGGAAACACCATATATTTT. It translates to CASSLVVRGSGNTIYF. The chain is built from TRBV7-2 and TRBJ1-3; weak D call: TRBD1 (5 bases). V was clipped by 1 base and J by 4 bases, with 14 bases between them. The CDR3 consists of 16 residues. CDR1 is SGHTA and CDR2 is FQGNSA in the germline V gene.

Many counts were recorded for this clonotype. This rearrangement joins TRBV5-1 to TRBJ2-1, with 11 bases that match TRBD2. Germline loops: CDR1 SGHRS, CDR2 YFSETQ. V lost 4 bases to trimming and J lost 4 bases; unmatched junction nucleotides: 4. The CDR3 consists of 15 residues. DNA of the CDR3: TGCGCCAGCAGCGGGACTAGCGGCCTTTACAATGAGCAGTTCTTC. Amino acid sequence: CASSGTSGLYNEQFF.

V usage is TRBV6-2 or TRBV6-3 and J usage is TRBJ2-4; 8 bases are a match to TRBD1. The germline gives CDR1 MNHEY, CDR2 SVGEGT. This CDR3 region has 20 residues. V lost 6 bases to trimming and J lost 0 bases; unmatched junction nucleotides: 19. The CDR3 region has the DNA TGTGCCAGCAGACGAAATCAGGGGGCAAGTGGACCTCTAGCCAAAAACATTCAGTACTTC. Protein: CASRRNQGASGPLAKNIQYF.

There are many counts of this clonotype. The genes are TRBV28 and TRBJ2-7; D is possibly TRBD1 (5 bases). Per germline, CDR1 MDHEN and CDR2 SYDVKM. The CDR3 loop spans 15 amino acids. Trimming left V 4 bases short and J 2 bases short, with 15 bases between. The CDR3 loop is CASSSSRTFPYEQYF. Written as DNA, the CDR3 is TGTGCCAGCAGTTCCTCGAGGACATTTCCCTACGAGCAGTACTTC.

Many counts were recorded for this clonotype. In nucleotides, the CDR3 is TGTGCCAGCAGCTTGAGGGGCGGGGGAGCTTTTCTTTACGAGCAGTACTTC. It encodes CASSLRGGGAFLYEQYF. The chain is built from TRBV11-2 and TRBJ2-7; 7 bases are shared with TRBD2. The CDR3 loop spans 17 amino acids. With V trimmed by 3 bases and J by 4 bases, 15 bases remained unmatched. Germline-derived CDR1 and CDR2 are SGHAT and FQNNGV.

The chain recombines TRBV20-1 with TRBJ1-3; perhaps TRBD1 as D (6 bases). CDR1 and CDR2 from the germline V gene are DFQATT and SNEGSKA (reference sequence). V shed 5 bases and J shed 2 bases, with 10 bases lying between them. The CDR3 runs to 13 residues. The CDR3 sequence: CSAYREAGNTIYF. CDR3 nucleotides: TGCAGTGCTTACAGGGAAGCTGGAAACACCATATATTTT.

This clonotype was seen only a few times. In nucleotides, the CDR3 is TGTGCCAGCAGCCAAAAGGGGACTAGCGTGAACACCGGGGAGCTGTTTTTT. Its translation: CASSQKGTSVNTGELFF. The chain is built from TRBV6-6 and TRBJ2-2, with 10 bases lining up with TRBD2. V was pared by 6 bases and J by 1 base, with 8 bases of the junction left unmatched. From germline, CDR1 is MNHNY and CDR2 SVGAGI (reference sequence). The CDR3 covers 17 residues.

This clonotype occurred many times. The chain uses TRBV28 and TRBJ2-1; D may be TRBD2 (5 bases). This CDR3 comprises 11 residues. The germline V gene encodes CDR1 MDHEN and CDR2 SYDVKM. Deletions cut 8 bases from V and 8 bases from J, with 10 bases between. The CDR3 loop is CASGQDYEQFF. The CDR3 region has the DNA TGTGCCAGCGGGCAGGACTATGAGCAGTTCTTC.

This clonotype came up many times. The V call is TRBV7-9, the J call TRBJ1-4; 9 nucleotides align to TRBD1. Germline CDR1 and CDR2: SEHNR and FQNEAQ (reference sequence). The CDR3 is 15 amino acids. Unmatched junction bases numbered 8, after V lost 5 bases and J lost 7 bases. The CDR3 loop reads CASSRSGTGSEKLFF. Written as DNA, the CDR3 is TGTGCCAGCAGCCGAAGCGGGACAGGGAGTGAAAAACTGTTTTTT.

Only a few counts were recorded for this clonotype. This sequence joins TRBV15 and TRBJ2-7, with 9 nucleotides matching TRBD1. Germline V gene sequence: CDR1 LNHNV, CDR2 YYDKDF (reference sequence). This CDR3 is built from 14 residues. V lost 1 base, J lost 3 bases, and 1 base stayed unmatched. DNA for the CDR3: TGTGCCACCAGCAGAGGGGGACAGGGCTACGAGCAGTACTTC. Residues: CATSRGGQGYEQYF.

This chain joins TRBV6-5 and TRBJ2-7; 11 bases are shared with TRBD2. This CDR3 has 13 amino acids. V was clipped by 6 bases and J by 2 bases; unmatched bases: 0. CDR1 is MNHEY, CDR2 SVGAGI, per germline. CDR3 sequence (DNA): TGTGCCAGCAGGACTAGCGGGACCTACGAGCAGTACTTC. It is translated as CASRTSGTYEQYF.

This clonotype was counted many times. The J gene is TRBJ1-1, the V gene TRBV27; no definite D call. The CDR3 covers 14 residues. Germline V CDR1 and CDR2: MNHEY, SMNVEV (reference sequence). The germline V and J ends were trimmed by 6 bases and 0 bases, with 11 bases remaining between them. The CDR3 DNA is TGTGCCAGCAGCTACCTTTCGATGAACACTGAAGCTTTCTTT. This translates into CASSYLSMNTEAFF.